Included here is one T cell receptor beta chain sequence, with context. The table lists this clone with a few counts. Its antigen is unknown. Base quality data are lacking; no much larger clone is found one base away. Spanning cysteine to phenylalanine, the CDR3 consists of 11 amino acids. CDR3 DNA is the only sequence kept; it has 33 bases, read in frame from the first base. Per the germline V gene, ENHRY is the CDR1 and SYGVKD is the CDR2. Cut back by 7 bases and 5 bases, the V and J ends lie 8 bases apart. Collaborating institutions collected whole blood in K2EDTA tubes following their own protocols. Collaborator samples were shipped for TCRbeta analysis as frozen whole blood, isolated PBMCs, or DNA extracted from either sample type. TCRbeta CDR3 regions were amplified from genomic DNA using the immunoSEQ Assay, a bias-controlled multiplex PCR. The study's own analysis went as follows. The number of nucleated cells in each sample was estimated from the amplification of reference gene primers within the assay. To quantify the absolute abundance of each unique TCRbeta CDR3 rearrangement, sequence reads were collapsed and filtered. Productive Simpson clonality was computed per sample as the square root of Simpson's diversity index over productive rearrangements. As stored in TCRdb, this immuneACCESS dataset retains in-frame rearrangements with V and J assigned. A fraction of the clones does not appear; measured against another copy, unresolved V genes explain less than half of the discrepancy, and the remainder lacks a known reason. That table gives V, J and clone size, and the DNA gave D and trimming. The table for this sample lists 65,000 or so clones; 75% to 85% of them were counted only once. Jointly, the top ten make up about 16% of the sample.

The data are from a study of blood T cell repertoires in COVID-19 (dated by TCRdb to about 2020). For context, the study as a whole: Collaborator samples came from the United States, Italy and Spain and covered acute and convalescent phases of COVID-19. The prospective study material was composed of cDNA or gDNA derived from T cells, B-cell-depleted T cells, or PBMCs. The dataset comprised deeply sampled blood TCRbeta repertoires from subjects exposed to, actively infected with, or recovered from COVID-19. The repertoires were released in a freely available public database intended as a resource for research on the immune response to SARS-CoV-2. Samples came from the ongoing ImmuneRACE study (first 160 participants) plus 1,254 subjects from 6 global collaborators. The sample metadata nearly always contained a de-identified subject ID, COVID-19 status, age in years and sex. HLA class I and class II types, where available, came from metadata supplied by the sample provider rather than from assay-based typing. Results the study describes overall, beyond this receptor: The quantity of clinical and demographic metadata differed by source and by participant and was supplied without curation.

Recombination connected TRBV10-3 to TRBJ1-2, with TRBD1 perhaps the D gene, on 6 matching bases. Source material: peripheral blood. This sequence was found in an elderly man with acute or convalescent COVID-19. The nucleotide sequence is TGTGCCATCACCACAGGGTATGGCTACACCTTC. Its protein product is CAITTGYGYTF.